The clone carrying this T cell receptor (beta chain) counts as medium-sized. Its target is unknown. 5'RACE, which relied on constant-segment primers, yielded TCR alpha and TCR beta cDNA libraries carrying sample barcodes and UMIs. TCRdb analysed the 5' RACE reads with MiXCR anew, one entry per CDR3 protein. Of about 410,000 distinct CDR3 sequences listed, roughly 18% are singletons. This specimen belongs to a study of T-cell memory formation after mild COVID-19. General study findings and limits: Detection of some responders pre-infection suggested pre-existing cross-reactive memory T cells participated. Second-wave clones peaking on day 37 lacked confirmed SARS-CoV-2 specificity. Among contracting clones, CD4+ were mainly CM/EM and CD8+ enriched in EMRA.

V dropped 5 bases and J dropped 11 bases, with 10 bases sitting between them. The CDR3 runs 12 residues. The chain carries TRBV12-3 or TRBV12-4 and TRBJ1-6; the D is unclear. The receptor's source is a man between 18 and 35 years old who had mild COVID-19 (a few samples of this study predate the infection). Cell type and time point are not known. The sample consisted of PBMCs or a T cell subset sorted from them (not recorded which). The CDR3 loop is CASSNPPAPLHF. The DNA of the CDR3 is TGTGCCAGCAGTAACCCACCCGCACCCCTCCACTTT.